Listed here are 17 T cell receptor beta chains from one sample, sequenced in a study of blood T cell repertoires in COVID-19. The protocol was immunoSEQ multiplex PCR, while the TCRdb copy is restricted to in-frame clones and leaves out a portion. Here the sample spans about 210,000 clones, approximately 86% being singletons. Sequencing input: PBMCs or T cells enriched from blood (not recorded which). Receptors originate from a woman under 40 who had been exposed to COVID-19.

This chain uses TRBV2 with TRBJ1-5, with D possibly TRBD1 on 5 matching bases. In germline, CDR1 is SNHLY, CDR2 FYNNEI. V was clipped by 8 bases and J by 2 bases, with 13 bases between them. The CDR3 extends over 14 amino acids. DNA of the CDR3: TGTGCCAGCGCCCGAGACAGTGGCAATCAGCCCCAGCATTTT. It codes for CASARDSGNQPQHF.

J is TRBJ1-1 and V is TRBV24-1; a possible D gene is TRBD1 (6 bases). From germline, CDR1 is KGHDR and CDR2 SFDVKD. V was cut by 7 bases and J by 3 bases, with 14 bases left in between. This CDR3 has 14 residues. CDR3 sequence (DNA): TGTGCCACCAGACAGGGTAGCCGGGACACTGAAGCTTTCTTT. Translating gives CATRQGSRDTEAFF.

The chain uses TRBV19 and TRBJ1-2; D not certain. CDR3 size: 13 residues. V lost 7 bases to trimming and J lost 2 bases, with 11 bases between them. Germline V CDR1 and CDR2: LNHDA, SQIVND (reference sequence). CDR3 loop: CASTRRGNYGYTF. In DNA form, the CDR3 reads TGTGCCAGTACCCGTCGGGGAAACTATGGCTACACCTTC.

This clone was counted a single time. The rearrangement uses TRBV27 and TRBJ1-1; the D gene is possibly TRBD1 (6 bases). The germline V gene has CDR1 MNHEY and CDR2 SMNVEV (reference sequence). The V end was cut by 0 bases, the J end by 1 base, with 9 bases between. This CDR3 has 15 residues. The DNA for the CDR3 is TGTGCCAGCAGTTTATCAGGACAGTCGAACACTGAAGCTTTCTTT. It translates to CASSLSGQSNTEAFF.

This clone appeared a few times. The rearrangement uses TRBV5-1 and TRBJ2-1; 9 nucleotides line up with TRBD1. Unmatched junction bases numbered 3, after V lost 2 bases and J lost 6 bases. The CDR3 has 14 amino acids. Germline loops: CDR1 SGHRS, CDR2 YFSETQ. The CDR3 here is CASSFGGQGNEQFF. In DNA, the CDR3 is TGCGCCAGCAGCTTTGGGGGACAGGGCAATGAGCAGTTCTTC.

The chain combines TRBV3-1 (or the pseudogene TRBV3-2) with TRBJ1-2, with D unclear. Germline-derived CDR1 and CDR2 are LGHDT and YNNKEL (reference sequence). The CDR3 spans 15 residues. The germline V and J ends were trimmed by 0 bases and 0 bases, with 8 bases remaining between them. The CDR3 loop is CASSQDNTANYGYTF. The DNA of the CDR3 is TGTGCCAGCAGCCAAGATAACACAGCTAACTATGGCTACACCTTC.

V gene TRBV6-1 combines with J gene TRBJ2-5; 12 positions agree with TRBD2. Trimming at V came to 2 bases and at J to 1 base, leaving 2 bases not matched to a gene. From germline, CDR1 is MNHNS and CDR2 SASEGT. The length of the CDR3 is 16 residues. The CDR3 spells CASSELLAGGQETQYF. The CDR3 coding sequence is TGTGCCAGCAGTGAATTACTAGCGGGGGGCCAAGAGACCCAGTACTTC.

The gene calls are TRBV6-6 and TRBJ1-5, with D maybe TRBD1 (6 bases). The germline gives CDR1 MNHNY, CDR2 SVGAGI (reference sequence). V dropped 7 bases and J dropped 6 bases, with 16 bases sitting between them. The CDR3 extends over 14 amino acids. The DNA of the CDR3 is TGTGCCAGCAAGGCTGGCAGGGGTATTCAGCCCCAGCATTTT. This sequence encodes CASKAGRGIQPQHF.

The genes are TRBV4-1 and TRBJ2-5; TRBD2 matches at 8 bases. Germline V gene data show CDR1 as MGHRA and CDR2 as YSYEKL. The CDR3 has 15 amino acids. Trimming cost V 4 bases and J 5 bases; bases outside gene matches: 9. The CDR3 bases are TGCGCCAGCAGCCTCGGGGGGGGGTTTTCGGAGACCCAGTACTTC. Protein product: CASSLGGGFSETQYF.

The chain joins TRBV5-4 to TRBJ2-7, with D unclear. CDR3 length equals 13 residues. Trimming left V 0 bases short and J 1 base short, with 5 bases between. Germline CDR1 is SGHNT and CDR2 is YYREEE (reference sequence). As DNA, the CDR3 is TGTGCCAGCAGCTTGGGCAGGTCCTACGAGCAGTACTTC. This codes for CASSLGRSYEQYF.

The chain links TRBV12-5 to TRBJ2-7; D is uncertain. V lost 8 bases and J lost 5, with 22 bases in between. CDR3 length: 15 amino acids. Germline-derived CDR1 and CDR2 are LGHNT and FRNRAP. CDR3 in DNA: TGTGCTAGTACGTTCACCCTGGGCCCCTGGGACGAGCAGTACTTC. The encoded protein is CASTFTLGPWDEQYF.

The V and J genes are TRBV5-1 and TRBJ2-7, with D perhaps TRBD2 (5 bases). Germline V gene sequence: CDR1 SGHRS, CDR2 YFSETQ. This CDR3 is built from 13 residues. V lost 1 base and J lost 5, with 10 bases in between. The CDR3 DNA reads TGCGCCAGCAGCTTGCCAGGAGCGGACGAGCAGTACTTC. Its protein product is CASSLPGADEQYF.

CDR3 loop: CASSQASGQVYNEQFF. The CDR3 DNA sequence: TGTGCCAGCAGCCAAGCCTCTGGACAGGTGTACAATGAGCAGTTCTTC. The chain uses TRBV14 and TRBJ2-1; TRBD1 aligns across 7 bases. The germline V gene has CDR1 SGHDN and CDR2 FVKESK. The CDR3 has 16 amino acids. J gave up 4 bases and V 1 base, and 7 bases lay outside the gene matches.

The gene calls are TRBV13 and TRBJ1-1; a weak D match, TRBD1 (6 bases). Germline loops: CDR1 PRHDT, CDR2 FYEKMQ (reference sequence). This CDR3 has 14 residues. Deletions cut 2 bases from V and 0 bases from J, with 7 bases between. CDR3: CASSLQGMNTEAFF. The CDR3 bases are TGTGCCAGCAGCTTACAGGGGATGAACACTGAAGCTTTCTTT.

This chain links TRBV2 with TRBJ2-4; weak D call: TRBD2 (5 bases). V gave up 8 bases and J gave up 9 bases, with 20 bases separating them. Germline values: CDR1 SNHLY, CDR2 FYNNEI. The CDR3 contains 14 residues. This CDR3 reads CASSRPQTAGIQYF. The CDR3 DNA reads TGTGCCAGCTCCAGGCCCCAGACGGCGGGCATTCAGTACTTC.

The V and J genes are TRBV10-3 and TRBJ2-2, with a possible D match to TRBD2 (6 bases). Germline V lookup: CDR1 ENHRY, CDR2 SYGVKD. Trimming stripped 4 bases from V and 1 base from J, with 10 bases between. This CDR3 is built from 15 residues. The CDR3 spells CAISGTGVNTGELFF. The CDR3, as DNA: TGTGCCATCAGTGGAACGGGGGTGAACACCGGGGAGCTGTTTTTT.

The chain employs TRBV9 and TRBJ1-6; D is uncertain. Trimming shortened V by 0 bases and J by 13 bases, and 11 bases separated the two germline ends. The V gene's germline CDR1 is SGDLS and CDR2 YYNGEE. The CDR3 has 13 amino acids. CDR3 amino acids: CASSVGQEAPLHF. The CDR3 bases are TGTGCCAGCAGCGTAGGGCAAGAGGCTCCCCTCCACTTT.